The 8 T cell receptor beta chains below all came from one sample that was sequenced in a study of shared clonotypes between healthy human individuals. Generated by immunoSEQ multiplex PCR, the TCRdb table keeps only in-frame clones and is missing some. The repertoire has roughly 2,000,000 clones, about 95% of them found once; the top ten carry more than 0.9%. CD8 cells classed as naive were CD45RO-negative and positively selected for CCR7, excluding terminally differentiated effector memory CD45RA+ cells. The sample taken for sequencing was naive CD8+ T cells sorted from blood. Receptors were obtained from a man younger than 30 in good health.

The chain has TRBV27 and TRBJ1-2, with D hard to call. Germline V gene lookup returns CDR1 MNHEY and CDR2 SMNVEV (reference sequence). The CDR3 is 14 residues long. The V end lost 2 bases, the J end lost 8 bases, and 15 bases lay between the germline ends. The CDR3 here is CASSLGPGSTGYTF. The CDR3 DNA sequence: TGTGCCAGCAGTTTAGGTCCGGGATCCACCGGCTACACCTTC.

The rearrangement uses TRBV6-6 and TRBJ2-7, with 7 bases aligning to TRBD1. CDR1 and CDR2 from the germline V gene are MNHNY and SVGAGI (reference sequence). With 6 bases clipped from V and 3 bases from J, the junction kept 8 bases outside the gene matches. The CDR3 covers 14 residues. CDR3 region: CASSETGVGYEQYF. The DNA of the CDR3 is TGTGCCAGCAGCGAAACAGGGGTTGGCTACGAGCAGTACTTC.

The chain joins TRBV5-1 to TRBJ2-1; 8 bases map to TRBD2. Per germline, CDR1 SGHRS and CDR2 YFSETQ. V shed 1 base, J shed 5 bases, and the junction held 5 bases outside the gene matches. CDR3 length: 15 residues. The DNA for the CDR3 is TGCGCCAGCAGCTTGATAACTAGCGGAAACAATGAGCAGTTCTTC. Its translation: CASSLITSGNNEQFF.

This clone has just one count. The chain links TRBV9 to TRBJ2-5; D not resolved. The CDR3 consists of 13 residues. From germline, CDR1 is SGDLS and CDR2 YYNGEE. Trimming cost V 5 bases and J 5 bases, with 13 bases left between them. CDR3: CASRGAGQETQYF. The CDR3 DNA is TGTGCCAGCAGGGGTGCCGGCCAGGAGACCCAGTACTTC.

The CDR3 DNA reads as TGTGCCAGTAGTAACGGGTGGGACAGGGGGCTCACCGGGGAGCTGTTTTTT. It is translated as CASSNGWDRGLTGELFF. V and J are TRBV19 and TRBJ2-2; TRBD1 matches at 12 bases. J lost 4 bases, V lost 4 bases, and 7 bases had no gene match. The CDR3 runs to 17 residues. Germline values: CDR1 LNHDA, CDR2 SQIVND (reference sequence).

V usage is TRBV7-6 and J usage is TRBJ2-7; possible D gene TRBD2, 6 bases. Germline CDR1 SGHVS, CDR2 FNYEAQ. V lost 4 bases to trimming and J lost 3 bases, with 19 bases between them. The CDR3 extends over 16 amino acids. The CDR3 DNA reads TGTGCCAGCAGCTCTTTCCCCGAGCGGGCAGACTACGAGCAGTACTTC. This sequence encodes CASSSFPERADYEQYF.

The chain has TRBV29-1 and TRBJ2-1; the D is unclear. Germline assignment: CDR1 SQVTM and CDR2 ANQGSEA. Trimming took off 5 bases at V and 1 base at J, with 3 bases between the two ends. CDR3 length: 11 amino acids. The CDR3 here is CSVTSYNEQFF. Here the CDR3 DNA reads TGCAGCGTTACTTCCTACAATGAGCAGTTCTTC.

This clone was found once. The gene calls are TRBV19 and TRBJ2-7; D call uncertain. The CDR3 has 12 residues. Germline CDR1 and CDR2: LNHDA and SQIVND (reference sequence). With 5 bases removed from V and 5 bases from J, the gap between germline ends came to 10 bases. CDR3 sequence: CASSFSPNEQYF. The CDR3 coding sequence is TGTGCCAGTAGTTTTAGCCCCAACGAGCAGTACTTC. The complete variable domain, with remaining parts taken from reference TRBV19 and TRBJ2-7, reads DGGITQSPKYLFRKEGQNVTLSCEQNLNHDAMYWYRQDPGQGLRLIYYSQIVNDFQKGDIAEGYSVSREKKESFPLTVTSAQKNPTAFYLCASSFSPNEQYFGPGTRLTVT.